This section outlines one TCR beta chain sequence together with its context. Original data processing: How many nucleated cells were present was estimated from reference gene primer amplification. TCRdb keeps only in-frame clones here, not all; method: immunoSEQ multiplex PCR. V, J and clone size reflect that table, while D and trimming were determined from the DNA. This sample has roughly 120,000 clones, with more than 75% found just once. The data originate from a study of blood T cell repertoires in COVID-19. Study summary: There were acute and convalescent COVID-19 samples, and they came from the United States, Italy and Spain.

Germline CDR1 and CDR2: MDHEN and SYDVKM. This CDR3 comprises 15 residues. V was trimmed by 8 bases and J by 5 bases, leaving 19 bases between them. This sequence joins TRBV28 and TRBJ2-1, with D perhaps matching TRBD1 (6 bases). This TCR came from a woman in her forties or fifties with acute or convalescent COVID-19. The material sequenced was peripheral blood. This chain's CDR3 is CASSEWGTRDNEQFF. Here the CDR3 DNA reads TGTGCCAGCTCGGAATGGGGGACACGCGACAATGAGCAGTTCTTC.